These 31 T cell receptor beta chains originate from one sample sequenced in a study of T-cell reconstitution after alpha-beta-depleted transplantation in children. Preparation of the TCRbeta library involved a method that used unique molecular identifiers. TCRdb independently ran MiXCR on the PCR reads; one entry per CDR3 protein. The data show hundreds of thousands of distinct CDR3 sequences, about an eighth seen once. This specimen consisted of PBMCs, obtained before TCRalphabeta/CD19-depleted stem cell transplant. All receptors come from a girl aged 2 to 9 with congenital amegakaryocytic thrombocytopenia, due to receive a stem cell transplant.

This clonotype was detected a few times. The chain has TRBV12-3 or TRBV12-4 and TRBJ1-4, with D perhaps matching TRBD1 (6 bases). There are 12 residues in the CDR3. V was trimmed by 2 bases and J by 14 bases, leaving 12 bases between them. The CDR3 loop reads CASSLSGTLLFF. DNA of the CDR3: TGTGCCAGCAGTTTATCGGGGACACTTCTGTTTTTT.

This clonotype was seen ten or more times. The J gene is TRBJ2-5, the V gene TRBV20-1; 8 nucleotides align to TRBD2. Trimming took 6 bases from V and 9 from J; bases not matched to a gene: 15. This CDR3 is 14 amino acids long. Germline-derived CDR1 and CDR2 are DFQATT and SNEGSKA (reference sequence). CDR3 sequence reads: CSARLALSRGAQYF. In nucleotides, the CDR3 is TGCAGTGCCCGACTAGCGTTATCCCGTGGGGCCCAGTACTTC.

This clonotype was recorded many times. The chain employs TRBV5-1 and TRBJ2-1; D call uncertain. The V end was cut by 0 bases, the J end by 10 bases, with 8 bases between. The CDR3 runs 12 residues. From germline, CDR1 is SGHRS and CDR2 YFSETQ. The CDR3 loop is CASSLGLSEQFF. The CDR3 DNA reads TGCGCCAGCAGCTTGGGGCTGTCCGAGCAGTTCTTC.

The chain combines TRBV7-9 with TRBJ2-7, with 7 bases lining up with TRBD2. This CDR3 is 14 amino acids long. In germline, CDR1 is SEHNR, CDR2 FQNEAQ (reference sequence). J was trimmed by 4 bases and V by 2 bases; bases with no gene match: 5. The CDR3 coding sequence is TGTGCCAGCAGCTTAAACCGGGGGGAGTACGAGCAGTACTTC. Translating it yields CASSLNRGEYEQYF.

The gene calls are TRBV20-1 and TRBJ2-7, with 7 bases lining up with TRBD2. V lost 5 bases to trimming and J lost 6 bases; unmatched junction nucleotides: 25. Germline lookup yields CDR1 DFQATT and CDR2 SNEGSKA (reference sequence). The CDR3 totals 18 residues. The CDR3 reads CSALLLRTRTLRLSEQYF. CDR3 DNA sequence: TGCAGTGCTCTCCTCCTCCGGACTAGAACTCTCCGTCTGAGCGAGCAGTACTTC.

The sample holds a few counts of this clonotype. This chain joins TRBV6-1 and TRBJ2-2; possible D gene TRBD1, 6 bases. Trimming took 5 bases from V and 6 from J, leaving 19 bases between them. CDR1 and CDR2 from the germline V gene are MNHNS and SASEGT. The CDR3 is made up of 16 amino acids. The CDR3 bases are TGTGCCAGCAGTCGCCCACCCACAGGGCGAGCCGGGGAGCTGTTTTTT. It encodes CASSRPPTGRAGELFF.

To note about this clonotype: An end of the junction differs from the germline gene, which may be a read error. The genes are TRBV7-9 and TRBJ2-7, with D possibly being TRBD2 (5 bases). The CDR3 is 13 residues long. Germline V gene data show CDR1 as SEHNR and CDR2 as FQNEAQ (reference sequence). In nucleotides, the CDR3 is TGTGCCTGCAGCCTCGAGACTACCTACGAGCAGTACTTC. This translates into CACSLETTYEQYF.

There are many counts of this clonotype. The chain uses TRBV6-5 and TRBJ2-6; D is unresolved. The CDR3 contains 18 residues. Looked up from germline, CDR1 is MNHEY and CDR2 is SVGAGI. V lost 0 bases to trimming and J lost 2 bases, with 14 bases between them. The CDR3 protein is CASSYSIVPQAGANVLTF. CDR3 coding DNA: TGTGCCAGCAGTTACTCGATAGTCCCCCAGGCTGGGGCCAACGTCCTGACTTTC.

As for this clonotype: One base away lies a much larger clone, so this may be a sequencing read error. V and J are TRBV20-1 and TRBJ2-7; D possibly corresponds to TRBD1 (6 bases). In germline, CDR1 is DFQATT, CDR2 SNEGSKA (reference sequence). The CDR3 spans 13 residues. The CDR3 protein is CNATRDITYEQYF. The CDR3 DNA sequence: TGCAATGCTACCAGGGACATTACCTACGAGCAGTACTTC.

This clonotype was recorded many times. The chain couples TRBV10-1 to TRBJ2-3, with 7 bases fitting TRBD2. The J segment lost 5 bases and the V segment lost 4 bases, leaving 9 bases of the junction unmatched. Germline assignment: CDR1 WNHNN and CDR2 SYGVQD (reference sequence). This CDR3 has 15 amino acids. CDR3 amino acids: CASSGAGDPKDTQYF. DNA of the CDR3: TGCGCCAGCAGTGGGGCGGGAGATCCCAAAGATACGCAGTATTTT.

This clonotype was seen a handful of times. The chain employs TRBV20-1 and TRBJ2-3; 8 bases fit TRBD2. This CDR3 contains 20 residues. V shed 0 bases and J 2 bases; nucleotides not matched to a gene: 19. Germline V CDR1 and CDR2: DFQATT, SNEGSKA (reference sequence). In nucleotides, the CDR3 is TGCAGTGCTAGAGATGGATATTGGCTGCGGGAGGCCCCCCCCACAGATACGCAGTATTTT. It codes for CSARDGYWLREAPPTDTQYF.

The DNA for the CDR3 is TGTGCCAGCGGCCCGGGACTAGCAGTCTACGAGCAGTACTTC. This translates into CASGPGLAVYEQYF. The chain carries TRBV4-2 and TRBJ2-7, with 9 bases fitting TRBD2. Germline V gene data show CDR1 as LGHNA and CDR2 as YNFKEQ. Unmatched junction bases numbered 8, after V lost 8 bases and J lost 3 bases. The CDR3 has 14 residues.

This clonotype was seen ten or more times. The chain couples TRBV5-1 to TRBJ2-1; no firm D call. CDR3 length equals 13 residues. Looked up from germline, CDR1 is SGHRS and CDR2 is YFSETQ. V gave up 7 bases and J gave up 6 bases, with 14 bases separating them. CDR3 nucleotide sequence: TGCGCCAGCCAGGACGGATTCCGCAATGAGCAGTTCTTC. Translated: CASQDGFRNEQFF.

This clonotype was counted at least ten times. The V and J genes are TRBV28 and TRBJ1-2, with a weak D call TRBD1 (5 bases). Trimming took off 7 bases at V and 4 bases at J, with 22 bases between the two ends. The CDR3 covers 16 residues. CDR1 is MDHEN, CDR2 SYDVKM, per germline. The CDR3, as DNA: TGTGCCAGCATGAGTCCAACAGGAATCTATCGCTATGGCTACACCTTC. This sequence encodes CASMSPTGIYRYGYTF.

The chain employs TRBV7-2 and TRBJ2-4; no clear D. V was trimmed by 2 bases and J by 3 bases, leaving 14 bases between them. CDR3 length: 16 amino acids. From germline, CDR1 is SGHTA and CDR2 FQGNSA. The CDR3 sequence: CASSLTSLLVKNIQYF. The DNA for the CDR3 is TGTGCCAGCAGCTTAACCAGCCTGCTAGTCAAAAACATTCAGTACTTC.

This clonotype was seen at least ten times. The chain links TRBV20-1 to TRBJ1-2, with unresolved D. V was pared by 7 bases and J by 6 bases, with 24 bases between. This CDR3 has 15 amino acids. Germline V lookup: CDR1 DFQATT, CDR2 SNEGSKA (reference sequence). The CDR3 spells CSVRFNQRWMNGYTF. CDR3 DNA: TGCAGTGTGCGCTTTAATCAGAGATGGATGAATGGCTACACCTTC.

The sample holds many counts of this clonotype. The chain has TRBV20-1 and TRBJ1-2; weak D call: TRBD1 (6 bases). The CDR3 is made up of 13 amino acids. Per germline, CDR1 DFQATT and CDR2 SNEGSKA (reference sequence). The V and J ends lost 0 bases and 5 bases respectively, with 10 bases between them. Written as DNA, the CDR3 is TGCAGTGCTAGAGATTTGCAGGGGTATGGCTACACCTTC. Translating it yields CSARDLQGYGYTF.

J is TRBJ2-7 and V is TRBV20-1; TRBD2 matches at 15 bases. V gave up 5 bases and J gave up 4 bases; unmatched junction bases: 27. CDR1 DFQATT and CDR2 SNEGSKA come from the germline V gene (reference sequence). CDR3 length: 22 residues. CDR3 loop: CSALGTGGRRTSGRAKQYEQYF. The CDR3 DNA sequence: TGCAGTGCTCTAGGGACAGGGGGCCGCCGGACTAGCGGGAGGGCCAAACAGTACGAGCAGTACTTC.

This clonotype was recorded many times. The rearrangement uses TRBV25-1 and TRBJ1-1; D unresolved. The germline CDR1 and CDR2 sequences are MGHDK and SYGVNS. This CDR3 has 13 residues. V shed 5 bases and J shed 4 bases, with 11 bases lying between them. This CDR3 is CASSWGFSTEAFF. Here the CDR3 DNA reads TGTGCCAGCAGTTGGGGATTTTCCACTGAAGCTTTCTTT.

In its sample, this clonotype was seen many times. Sequence at one end of the junction differs from germline and may be a read error. The genes are TRBV5-1 and TRBJ2-1; no firm D call. This CDR3 is 11 amino acids long. The germline CDR1 and CDR2 sequences are SGHRS and YFSETQ. The CDR3 nucleotides read TGTGCCAGCAGTGGTGGGAATGAGCAGTTCTTC. Translated, it gives CASSGGNEQFF.

The sample holds a few counts of this clonotype. The chain combines TRBV20-1 with TRBJ1-2, with 8 bases fitting TRBD1. CDR3 size: 15 residues. Trimming took 3 bases from V and 4 from J; bases not matched to a gene: 10. Germline V gene data show CDR1 as DFQATT and CDR2 as SNEGSKA (reference sequence). Here the CDR3 reads CSARDRVGRSYGYTF. The CDR3 DNA follows: TGCAGTGCTAGGGACAGGGTAGGGCGCAGCTATGGCTACACCTTC.

The chain couples TRBV7-6 to TRBJ1-1, with TRBD1 matching 8 bases. Germline CDR1 SGHVS, CDR2 FNYEAQ. The CDR3 totals 14 residues. Trimming took 1 base from V and 7 from J; bases not matched to a gene: 5. The CDR3 here is CASSLGQGAIEAFF. The CDR3 DNA follows: TGTGCCAGCAGCTTAGGTCAGGGGGCCATTGAAGCTTTCTTT.

This clonotype occurred a few times. The chain couples TRBV10-3 to TRBJ2-5; D is unclear. This CDR3 is 14 amino acids long. Per the germline V gene, CDR1 is ENHRY and CDR2 is SYGVKD. Trimming took off 3 bases at V and 5 bases at J, with 13 bases between the two ends. This CDR3 reads CAISETRLSETQYF. The CDR3 bases are TGTGCCATCAGTGAAACGAGACTCTCGGAGACCCAGTACTTC.

The V and J genes are TRBV20-1 and TRBJ2-7; 8 bases align to TRBD2. The CDR3 totals 15 residues. J gave up 7 bases and V 6 bases, and 17 bases lay outside the gene matches. Germline V CDR1 and CDR2: DFQATT, SNEGSKA (reference sequence). DNA of the CDR3: TGCAGTGCCCGACATACCGGGACTAGATATGAGGAGCAGTACTTC. Amino acids: CSARHTGTRYEEQYF.

This clonotype has more than one count but fewer than ten. V and J are TRBV7-6 and TRBJ2-7, with D possibly TRBD2 on 5 matching bases. The length of the CDR3 is 15 residues. V lost 1 base and J 6 bases, leaving 16 bases between the germline ends. Germline CDR1 is SGHVS and CDR2 is FNYEAQ. The CDR3 sequence is CASSLVLDGVVEQYF. The CDR3 DNA sequence: TGTGCCAGCAGCTTAGTGCTGGACGGGGTAGTCGAGCAGTACTTC.

This clonotype was found a few times. For the CDR3, the DNA is TGTGCCAGCAGTGAAGCCCGGACGGAGGAGCTGTTTTTT. Its protein product is CASSEARTEELFF. This sequence joins TRBV2 and TRBJ2-2; D ambiguous. The CDR3 spans 13 residues. V was clipped by 0 bases and J by 10 bases, with 9 bases between them. In germline, CDR1 is SNHLY, CDR2 FYNNEI.

The chain uses TRBV10-1 and TRBJ2-3, with a tentative D call TRBD1 (5 bases). This CDR3 region has 12 residues. V lost 6 bases to trimming and J lost 7 bases, with 11 bases between them. Germline CDR1 is WNHNN and CDR2 is SYGVQD (reference sequence). The CDR3 DNA reads as TGCGCCAGCAGGGACACTGGGAATACGCAGTATTTT. This translates into CASRDTGNTQYF.

This clonotype was seen at least ten times. This chain connects TRBV20-1 to TRBJ2-1, with D perhaps TRBD2 (7 bases). The CDR3 covers 15 residues. In germline, CDR1 is DFQATT, CDR2 SNEGSKA (reference sequence). Trimming took off 2 bases at V and 9 bases at J, with 20 bases between the two ends. In DNA, the CDR3 is TGCAGTGCTAGAAAGGCGGGAGAAAGGGGGACTGAGCAGTTCTTC. Translation: CSARKAGERGTEQFF.

Concerning this clonotype itself: An end of the junction does not agree with germline; a read error may underlie this. The chain joins TRBV2 to TRBJ1-2; a possible D gene is TRBD1 (5 bases). CDR1 is SNHLY, CDR2 FYNNEI, per germline. The CDR3 has 13 amino acids. CDR3 DNA sequence: TGTGCCAGCATAGGGGTGGGTAACTATGTCTACACCTTC. Translated, it gives CASIGVGNYVYTF.

The table lists this clonotype with many counts. This sequence joins TRBV12-3 or TRBV12-4 and TRBJ2-3; D remains ambiguous. This CDR3 contains 14 residues. The V and J ends lost 3 bases and 2 bases respectively, with 9 bases between them. CDR3: CASSFLGVTDTQYF. Here the CDR3 DNA reads TGTGCCAGCAGTTTTTTAGGTGTCACAGATACGCAGTATTTT.

The chain joins TRBV24-1 to TRBJ2-6; D is ambiguous. This CDR3 contains 16 residues. The V gene lost 4 bases and the J gene lost 2 bases, with 11 bases spanning the gap. CDR1 is KGHDR, CDR2 SFDVKD, per germline. CDR3 sequence (DNA): TGTGCCACCAGTGAGCCCGGTCCTACTGGGGCCAACGTCCTGACTTTC. This gives the protein CATSEPGPTGANVLTF.